The present T cell receptor (beta chain) was sequenced within a study of response to subunit inactivated influenza vaccine. Study results and limitations: Researchers suggested that each seasonal influenza vaccination recruits few new T cells.

TCRdb recomputed calls from the RT-PCR reads with MiXCR, one row per CDR3 protein. There are approximately 500,000 distinct CDR3 sequences in the sample; 20% to 25% occur only once, and about 3% lies in the top ten. There are a few counts of this clonotype. The antigen remains undetermined. Trimming removed 4 bases from V and 4 bases from J, with 5 bases in between. Germline V gene lookup returns CDR1 MGHDK and CDR2 SYGVNS. The CDR3 covers 13 residues. Another study also made use of these data, one on T cells expressing NK-cell markers. That source notes: The TCR beta cDNA came from 5'RACE template switching with UMIs. A handful of donors carried dominant NKG2C+ clonotypes that made up 1.0-7.0% of their CD8+ T cells. There were a handful of donors in whom these clonotypes also led the CD3+CD56-NKG2C+ fraction.

This chain joins TRBV25-1 and TRBJ1-6; D is unresolved. The sample in question was CD4+ T cells sorted from PBMCs, obtained roughly 12 days after vaccination. This TCR came from a man in his fifties who received an inactivated influenza vaccine. The CDR3 nucleotides read TGTGCCAGCAGTGGTGCTTATAATTCACCCCTCCACTTT. Its translation is CASSGAYNSPLHF.